The 23 T cell receptor beta chains given below trace back to one sample, sequenced in a study of blood T cell repertoires in COVID-19. TCRdb keeps only in-frame clones here, not all; method: immunoSEQ multiplex PCR. The sample has about 350,000 clones, around nine tenths seen once. Specimen: peripheral blood. These receptors were taken from an older woman with COVID-19, enrolled during active disease.

This rearrangement joins TRBV7-3 to TRBJ2-1; 8 bases agree with TRBD1. The germline V gene encodes CDR1 SGHTA and CDR2 FQGTGA. V trimming: 6 bases; J trimming: 6 bases; junction bases outside the gene matches: 13. The CDR3 loop spans 16 amino acids. The CDR3, as DNA: TGTGCCAGCAGTCGGCCGCCCAGGGGGCGAGGCAATGAGCAGTTCTTC. Residues: CASSRPPRGRGNEQFF.

The chain couples TRBV4-1 to TRBJ2-2; 7 bases line up with TRBD2. The germline gives CDR1 MGHRA, CDR2 YSYEKL. The V segment lost 2 bases and the J segment 0 bases; nucleotides outside the gene matches: 6. The CDR3 sequence is 17 residues long. The CDR3 DNA reads TGCGCCAGCAGCCAATTGTGGGAGGGACCGAACACCGGGGAGCTGTTTTTT. Amino acids: CASSQLWEGPNTGELFF.

This chain joins TRBV5-6 and TRBJ2-5; 10 nucleotides line up with TRBD1. Per germline, CDR1 SGHDT and CDR2 YYEEEE. V was clipped by 6 bases and J by 5 bases; unmatched bases: 10. There are 15 residues in the CDR3. The CDR3 region is CASTVTDRGTETQYF. CDR3 nucleotide sequence: TGTGCCAGCACCGTCACGGACAGGGGGACGGAGACCCAGTACTTC.

This rearrangement joins TRBV5-1 to TRBJ2-3; 7 nucleotides agree with TRBD1. CDR1 and CDR2 from the germline V gene are SGHRS and YFSETQ. V shed 7 bases, J shed 0 bases, and the junction held 11 bases outside the gene matches. The CDR3 runs to 16 residues. This CDR3 is CASRTGTTTSTDTQYF. DNA of the CDR3: TGCGCCAGCCGGACAGGCACAACCACTAGCACAGATACGCAGTATTTT. Looking up the rest from reference TRBV5-1 and TRBJ2-3 gives the full variable domain: KAGVTQTPRYLIKTRGQQVTLSCSPISGHRSVSWYQQTPGQGLQFLFEYFSETQRNKGNFPGRFSGRQFSNSRSEMNVSTLELGDSALYLCASRTGTTTSTDTQYFGPGTRLTVL.

This chain connects TRBV4-1 to TRBJ1-2; D gene ambiguous. The ends were cut back, 0 bases at V and 4 bases at J, with 12 bases in the middle. This CDR3 comprises 15 residues. Germline V gene sequence: CDR1 MGHRA, CDR2 YSYEKL. CDR3 sequence (DNA): TGCGCCAGCAGCCAAGATCTGCAGGTACGCTATGGCTACACCTTC. Protein: CASSQDLQVRYGYTF.

The rearrangement uses TRBV14 and TRBJ1-1; 8 bases agree with TRBD1. J gave up 10 bases and V 2 bases, and 9 bases lay outside the gene matches. The germline CDR1 and CDR2 sequences are SGHDN and FVKESK. The CDR3 extends over 14 amino acids. The CDR3 nucleotides are TGTGCCAGCAGCCAACCGGGACAGGTAGTACTAGCTTTCTTT. It specifies CASSQPGQVVLAFF.

The chain uses TRBV11-2 and TRBJ1-6, with 10 bases aligning to TRBD1. Germline CDR1 SGHAT, CDR2 FQNNGV. The CDR3 is 15 amino acids. Losses at the gene ends were 3 bases for V and 8 bases for J; bases not matched to a gene: 4. The CDR3 DNA reads TGTGCCAGCAGCTTGACAGGGGGCGGTTATTCACCCCTCCACTTT. Translated, it gives CASSLTGGGYSPLHF.

The chain combines TRBV5-8 with TRBJ2-7, with D possibly being TRBD2 (5 bases). Germline V gives CDR1 SGHTS, CDR2 YDEGEE. The V gene lost 0 bases and the J gene lost 5 bases, with 9 bases spanning the gap. There are 13 residues in the CDR3. The CDR3 DNA sequence: TGTGCCAGCAGCTTGGAGCGGTTTCACGAGCAGTACTTC. The encoded protein is CASSLERFHEQYF.

The chain is built from TRBV18 and TRBJ2-3, with D possibly TRBD1 on 5 matching bases. The CDR3 has 14 amino acids. Per germline, CDR1 KGHSH and CDR2 LQKENI. V lost 9 bases and J lost 1, with 14 bases in between. The DNA for the CDR3 is TGTGCCAGTGAAACGGACACCCGCACAGATACGCAGTATTTT. It translates to CASETDTRTDTQYF.

CDR3 coding DNA: TGTGCCAGCAGCCTGGGGGGGCAGTATGGCTACACCTTC. This codes for CASSLGGQYGYTF. This chain links TRBV7-3 with TRBJ1-2, with D possibly matching TRBD1 (6 bases). There are 13 residues in the CDR3. V was pared by 5 bases and J by 5 bases, with 12 bases between. Germline CDR1 SGHTA, CDR2 FQGTGA. Variable domain in full (rest from reference TRBV7-3 and TRBJ1-2): GAGVSQTPSNKVTEKGKYVELRCDPISGHTALYWYRQSLGQGPEFLIYFQGTGAADDSGLPNDRFFAVRPEGSVSTLKIQRTERGDSAVYLCASSLGGQYGYTFGSGTRLTVV.

This clone has only one observation. The sample contains more than one DNA sequence encoding this CDR3. The chain recombines TRBV5-1 with TRBJ1-2, with D unresolved. CDR3 size: 13 residues. The germline CDR1 and CDR2 sequences are SGHRS and YFSETQ. The V gene lost 4 bases and the J gene lost 4 bases, with 11 bases spanning the gap. CDR3 protein: CASSRGTGYGYTF. The CDR3 DNA follows: TGCGCCAGCAGCAGAGGAACGGGCTATGGCTACACCTTC.

The genes are TRBV2 and TRBJ1-4; TRBD1 agrees at 9 bases. The germline gives CDR1 SNHLY, CDR2 FYNNEI. Trimming cost V 6 bases and J 4 bases; bases outside gene matches: 3. This CDR3 spans 14 amino acids. The CDR3 loop reads CASRLDRGNEKLFF. The CDR3 nucleotides are TGTGCCAGCAGATTGGACAGGGGTAATGAAAAACTGTTTTTT.

The V and J genes are TRBV5-4 and TRBJ1-2; D remains ambiguous. The CDR3 totals 15 residues. The V end lost 0 bases, the J end lost 4 bases, and 13 bases lay between the germline ends. CDR1 SGHNT and CDR2 YYREEE come from the germline V gene (reference sequence). The DNA of the CDR3 is TGTGCCAGCAGCTTGGACAAGGAGAACCTCTATGGCTACACCTTC. This gives the protein CASSLDKENLYGYTF.

This chain links TRBV7-3 with TRBJ1-5, with TRBD1 matching over 8 bases. CDR1 and CDR2 from the germline V gene are SGHTA and FQGTGA. The trim removed 2 bases at V and 0 bases at J, leaving 3 bases unmatched. The CDR3 totals 16 residues. The CDR3: CASSLQGAPSNQPQHF. For the CDR3, the DNA is TGTGCCAGCAGCTTACAGGGGGCGCCTAGCAATCAGCCCCAGCATTTT.

The J gene is TRBJ1-2, the V gene TRBV6-5, with TRBD1 matching over 7 bases. CDR3 length equals 12 residues. V shed 9 bases, J shed 4 bases, and the junction held 5 bases outside the gene matches. In germline, CDR1 is MNHEY, CDR2 SVGAGI. In nucleotides, the CDR3 is TGTGCCAGTACCGGGACAGTCTATGGCTACACCTTC. This translates into CASTGTVYGYTF.

This sequence joins TRBV5-1 and TRBJ1-6; possible D gene TRBD1, 6 bases. V was shortened by 4 bases and J by 8 bases, with 13 bases between the two germline ends. The germline V gene encodes CDR1 SGHRS and CDR2 YFSETQ. The CDR3 consists of 14 residues. CDR3 sequence (DNA): TGCGCCAGCAGCAACCCCCCAGGGGATTCACCCCTCCACTTT. It specifies CASSNPPGDSPLHF.

This clone occurred once. The chain recombines TRBV2 with TRBJ2-7; 7 nucleotides line up with TRBD2. With 4 bases clipped from V and 2 bases from J, the junction kept 11 bases outside the gene matches. The CDR3 extends over 16 amino acids. Germline V gene sequence: CDR1 SNHLY, CDR2 FYNNEI. CDR3 DNA sequence: TGTGCCAGCAGTGTAAGTCGGACTAGTCGGACCTACGAGCAGTACTTC. Translated: CASSVSRTSRTYEQYF.

V is TRBV7-6 and J is TRBJ2-5, with 9 bases identical to TRBD1. After removal of 5 bases from V and 6 bases from J, the junction contained 10 bases not matched to a gene. This CDR3 is built from 15 residues. Germline CDR1 and CDR2: SGHVS and FNYEAQ. CDR3 sequence reads: CASSPFIGQGKTQYF. The CDR3 DNA sequence: TGTGCCAGCAGCCCCTTCATCGGACAGGGGAAGACCCAGTACTTC.

The chain carries TRBV5-1 and TRBJ2-7; 8 nucleotides agree with TRBD1. The CDR3 length is 16 residues. V lost 4 bases and J lost 0; bases outside the gene matches: 9. Germline values: CDR1 SGHRS, CDR2 YFSETQ. The CDR3 nucleotides are TGCGCCAGCAGCCCGACGACAGGGGTCCTCTCCTACGAGCAGTACTTC. It codes for CASSPTTGVLSYEQYF.

The chain is built from TRBV19 and TRBJ2-3, with 7 bases that match TRBD1. Looked up from germline, CDR1 is LNHDA and CDR2 is SQIVND (reference sequence). CDR3 size: 14 residues. With V trimmed by 3 bases and J by 6 bases, 6 bases remained unmatched. CDR3 bases: TGTGCCAGTAGTATTTCTCTGGGACAGGATACGCAGTATTTT. The encoded protein is CASSISLGQDTQYF.

The chain uses TRBV5-1 and TRBJ1-1, with 10 bases that match TRBD1. The germline V gene encodes CDR1 SGHRS and CDR2 YFSETQ. This CDR3 has 17 amino acids. V was clipped by 4 bases and J by 7 bases; unmatched bases: 16. The CDR3 loop reads CASSPRMTGGGRSEAFF. DNA of the CDR3: TGCGCCAGCAGCCCACGAATGACAGGGGGCGGAAGGAGTGAAGCTTTCTTT.

This sequence joins TRBV7-9 and TRBJ2-7; a weak D match, TRBD2 (6 bases). Per germline, CDR1 SEHNR and CDR2 FQNEAQ (reference sequence). The CDR3 length is 14 residues. The ends were cut back, 1 base at V and 0 bases at J, with 7 bases in the middle. The CDR3 DNA reads as TGTGCCAGCAGCTTAGGGGGGGTCTCCTACGAGCAGTACTTC. Translation gives CASSLGGVSYEQYF.

The chain has TRBV12-5 and TRBJ1-1; D perhaps matches TRBD1 (5 bases). CDR1 is LGHNT, CDR2 FRNRAP, per germline. This CDR3 is built from 13 residues. With 4 bases removed from V and 2 bases from J, the gap between germline ends came to 8 bases. CDR3 DNA: TGTGCTAGTGGTTCGGGACTTAACACTGAAGCTTTCTTT. The encoded protein is CASGSGLNTEAFF.